A selection of T cell receptor beta chains follows, all from one sample in a study of neurological immune-mediated disorders. Each CDR3 protein gets one entry after TCRdb re-called the 5' RACE reads with MiXCR. The sample carries more than 50,000 distinct CDR3 sequences, 4% to 6% recorded once. Sequencing was done on a sample of PBMCs. These receptors were taken from a woman aged 30 to 39 with multiple sclerosis. Both conserved end residues are part of each CDR3. The D gene is left open where the match is weak. Expanded clones get a size class; other rows say once, few or many, or leave the size out.

d_gene	j_gene	abundance	v_gene	CDR3aa	CDR3nt
.	TRBJ1-4	.	TRBV28	CASRLLGFGLANEKLFF	TGTGCCAGCAGACTATTGGGGTTTGGCTTAGCTAATGAAAAACTGTTTTTT
.	TRBJ2-5	many	TRBV12-3/TRBV12-4	CATARATKTQYF	TGTGCCACCGCGAGGGCGACGAAGACCCAGTACTTC
.	TRBJ1-2	.	TRBV12-3/TRBV12-4	CASSPPTATYYGYTF	TGTGCCAGCAGTCCACCGACCGCTACCTACTATGGCTACACCTTC
TRBD1	TRBJ1-6	many	TRBV12-3/TRBV12-4	CASISGTVFNSPLNF	TGTGCCAGCATCTCCGGGACAGTTTTTAATTCACCCCTCAACTTT
.	TRBJ2-3	many	TRBV5-1	CASSSTIAESTDTQYF	TGCGCCAGCAGCTCCACCATAGCGGAGAGCACAGATACGCAGTATTTT
.	TRBJ2-5	many	TRBV25-1	CASSEYYGGRETQYF	TGTGCCAGCAGTGAATATTACGGGGGTAGGGAGACCCAGTACTTC
.	TRBJ1-2	many	TRBV20-1	CSPSQGISANYGYTF	TGCAGTCCAAGCCAAGGGATTTCGGCTAACTATGGCTACACCTTC
.	TRBJ2-3	many	TRBV20-1	CSAKGQLRGTDTQYF	TGCAGTGCCAAGGGCCAACTTAGGGGCACAGATACGCAGTATTTT
.	TRBJ1-4	.	TRBV7-8	CASSLPTEKLFF	TGTGCCAGCAGCCTACCTACCGAAAAACTGTTTTTT
.	TRBJ2-6	many	TRBV5-1	CASSLAGLSGANVLTF	TGCGCCAGCAGCTTGGCGGGACTCTCTGGGGCCAACGTCCTGACTTTC
.	TRBJ2-5	many	TRBV10-3	CAISRAQGRAQYF	TGTGCCATCAGTAGAGCACAGGGGAGGGCCCAGTACTTC
.	TRBJ1-6	many	TRBV20-1	CSALQSRNSPLHF	TGCAGTGCCCTACAGAGTCGGAATTCACCCCTCCACTTT
.	TRBJ2-1	few	TRBV7-2	CASSLQGRQFF	TGTGCCAGCAGCCTACAGGGAAGGCAGTTCTTC
.	TRBJ2-7	few	TRBV5-1	CASGLTSGEQYF	TGCGCCAGCGGTCTTACCTCGGGAGAGCAGTACTTC
.	TRBJ2-2	many	TRBV5-1	CASSKGQGTGELFF	TGCGCCAGCTCAAAGGGGCAGGGCACCGGGGAGCTGTTTTTT
.	TRBJ2-7	few	TRBV28	CASSLFGRRRNEQYF	TGTGCCAGCAGTTTATTTGGTCGGAGAAGGAACGAGCAGTACTTC
.	TRBJ2-7	many	TRBV5-1	CASSLGQLAYEQYF	TGCGCCAGCAGCTTGGGGCAGTTGGCCTACGAGCAGTACTTC
.	TRBJ1-4	.	TRBV12-3/TRBV12-4	CASRRLDSRNEKLFF	TGTGCCAGCAGACGGCTCGACAGTCGTAATGAAAAACTGTTTTTT
TRBD1	TRBJ1-2	.	TRBV20-1	CSARDGTEGGYTF	TGCAGTGCTAGAGATGGGACAGAGGGTGGCTACACCTTC
TRBD1	TRBJ2-7	many	TRBV5-1	CASSPGTGTIGEQYF	TGCGCCAGCAGCCCCGGGACAGGGACTATCGGCGAGCAGTACTTC
.	TRBJ2-7	medium-sized	TRBV11-2	CASSLPGEYEQYF	TGTGCCAGCAGCCTCCCCGGGGAATACGAGCAGTACTTC
TRBD2	TRBJ2-3	many	TRBV15	CATKAGGLSTDTQYF	TGTGCCACTAAAGCGGGAGGGCTAAGCACAGATACGCAGTATTTT
TRBD1	TRBJ1-5	few	TRBV6-6	CASSYDRGYQPQHF	TGTGCCAGCAGTTATGACAGGGGGTATCAGCCCCAGCATTTT
TRBD1	TRBJ2-6	many	TRBV10-3	CAISARDRRGSGANVLTF	TGTGCCATCAGTGCCCGGGACAGAAGAGGATCTGGGGCCAACGTCCTGACTTTC
TRBD1	TRBJ2-7	many	TRBV20-1	CSAADRAAYEQYF	TGCAGTGCCGCCGACAGGGCCGCCTACGAGCAGTACTTC
.	TRBJ1-3	many	TRBV3-1	CASSQAGQFAGNTIYF	TGTGCCAGCAGCCAAGCCGGGCAGTTCGCTGGAAACACCATATATTTT
.	TRBJ1-6	many	TRBV7-9	CASSPPGRDSPLHF	TGTGCCAGCAGCCCCCCAGGGCGGGATTCACCCCTCCACTTT
.	TRBJ1-6	.	TRBV9	CASSGTADSPLNF	TGTGCCAGCAGCGGGACGGCTGATTCACCCCTCAACTTT
TRBD1	TRBJ2-7	many	TRBV5-5	CASSYGQGYEQYF	TGTGCCAGCAGCTACGGACAGGGCTACGAGCAGTACTTC
TRBD1	TRBJ1-5	few	TRBV5-1	CASSLAPGTGSNQPQNF	TGCGCCAGCAGCTTGGCCCCTGGGACAGGATCCAATCAGCCCCAGAATTTT
TRBD1	TRBJ1-4	many	TRBV12-3/TRBV12-4	CASSLAGPGGEKLFF	TGTGCCAGCAGTCTTGCGGGCCCAGGGGGAGAAAAACTGTTTTTT
.	TRBJ2-1	many	TRBV5-1	CASSLMGLSNEQFF	TGCGCCAGCAGCTTGATGGGACTCTCTAATGAGCAGTTCTTC
.	TRBJ1-4	many	TRBV27	CASSLTRGREKLFF	TGTGCCAGCAGTTTAACCCGGGGGAGGGAAAAACTGTTTTTT
TRBD2	TRBJ2-1	many	TRBV20-1	CSARDGISGGASYNEQFF	TGCAGTGCTAGAGATGGGATTAGCGGGGGGGCTTCCTACAATGAGCAGTTCTTC
.	TRBJ1-1	.	TRBV2	CASSGRVTEAFF	TGTGCCAGCAGTGGTAGGGTCACTGAAGCTTTCTTT
TRBD1	TRBJ1-1	.	TRBV5-1	CASSVSPGQGRNTEAFF	TGCGCCAGCAGCGTATCTCCGGGACAGGGAAGGAACACTGAAGCTTTCTTT
.	TRBJ1-5	many	TRBV15	CATSREGGFQPQHF	TGTGCCACCTCCCGGGAGGGGGGTTTTCAGCCCCAGCATTTT
TRBD1	TRBJ1-1	many	TRBV9	CASSGTGGHTEAFF	TGTGCCAGCAGCGGGACAGGGGGCCACACTGAAGCTTTCTTT
TRBD1	TRBJ1-2	few	TRBV20-1	CSATTGQGVSSGYTF	TGCAGTGCCACAACGGGTCAGGGGGTGTCCAGTGGCTACACCTTC
TRBD1	TRBJ1-5	many	TRBV12-3/TRBV12-4	CASSWDREGGQPQHF	TGTGCCAGCAGTTGGGACAGGGAGGGAGGTCAGCCCCAGCATTTT
TRBD1	TRBJ1-6	few	TRBV5-6	CASSWRDSTSPLNF	TGTGCCAGCAGCTGGAGGGACAGCACTTCACCCCTCAACTTT
.	TRBJ2-5	many	TRBV7-2	CASSKTRGGETQYF	TGTGCCAGCAGCAAGACACGGGGTGGAGAGACCCAGTACTTC
TRBD1	TRBJ1-2	many	TRBV20-1	CSARLGQGAIYGYTF	TGCAGTGCTAGACTTGGACAGGGAGCGATCTATGGCTACACCTTC
TRBD2	TRBJ2-3	many	TRBV5-1	CASRALTSGRSTDTQYF	TGCGCCAGCAGGGCCTTGACTAGCGGGAGAAGCACAGATACGCAGTATTTT
.	TRBJ2-3	many	TRBV10-3	CAIRGLADTQYF	TGTGCCATCAGGGGCCTCGCAGATACGCAGTATTTT
.	TRBJ1-1	many	TRBV18	CASSPREGSTEAFF	TGTGCCAGCTCACCACGGGAGGGGAGCACTGAAGCTTTCTTT
.	TRBJ2-2	few	TRBV2	CASARLNTGELFF	TGTGCCAGCGCCAGGTTAAACACCGGGGAGCTGTTTTTT